Listed below are T cell receptor beta chains from one sample, sequenced in a study of CD8+ T cells in alopecia areata. The assay was immunoSEQ multiplex PCR, and TCRdb's table has in-frame clones only and misses some. The table lists about 190,000 clones, approximately 56% of them singletons. The sample was CD4+ T cells sorted from blood, taken at week 4, from a patient treated with tofacitinib. These receptors originate from a human donor with alopecia areata. Each CDR3 is given with its conserved first and last residue. The D gene is left open where the match is weak. Clone size is not always given. Where it is, it says once, few, many or a class for expanded clones.

v_gene: TRBV29-1; abundance: .; d_gene: TRBD1; j_gene: TRBJ1-3; CDR3aa: CSATTGAGGNTIYF; CDR3nt: TGCAGCGCTACGACAGGGGCGGGTGGAAACACCATATATTTT
v_gene: TRBV29-1; abundance: .; d_gene: .; j_gene: TRBJ2-4; CDR3aa: CSVLDRAKNIQYF; CDR3nt: TGCAGCGTTCTCGACCGAGCCAAAAACATTCAGTACTTC
v_gene: TRBV7-9; abundance: .; d_gene: .; j_gene: TRBJ2-7; CDR3aa: CASSLGSGETYEQYF; CDR3nt: TGTGCCAGCAGCTTAGGATCCGGGGAGACCTACGAGCAGTACTTC
v_gene: TRBV15; abundance: .; d_gene: .; j_gene: TRBJ1-4; CDR3aa: CATSRDIWDRPFF; CDR3nt: TGTGCCACCAGCAGAGATATTTGGGACCGACCGTTTTTT
v_gene: TRBV9; abundance: .; d_gene: .; j_gene: TRBJ2-7; CDR3aa: CASSIQPTGASYEQYF; CDR3nt: TGTGCCAGCAGCATACAACCGACAGGAGCCAGCTACGAGCAGTACTTC
v_gene: TRBV4-1; abundance: .; d_gene: .; j_gene: TRBJ2-3; CDR3aa: CASSQDWREQATDTQYF; CDR3nt: TGCGCCAGCAGCCAAGATTGGAGGGAGCAAGCCACAGATACGCAGTATTTT
v_gene: TRBV30; abundance: few; d_gene: .; j_gene: TRBJ2-5; CDR3aa: CAWSIKETQYF; CDR3nt: TGTGCCTGGAGTATTAAGGAGACCCAGTACTTC
v_gene: TRBV4-2; abundance: .; d_gene: TRBD2; j_gene: TRBJ2-5; CDR3aa: CASSQDGTALAVGETQYF; CDR3nt: TGTGCCAGCAGCCAAGATGGAACGGCGCTAGCGGTCGGGGAGACCCAGTACTTC
v_gene: TRBV6-6; abundance: few; d_gene: .; j_gene: TRBJ2-2; CDR3aa: CASSYLGTSSTGELFF; CDR3nt: TGTGCCAGCAGTTACCTTGGGACTTCTTCCACCGGGGAGCTGTTTTTT
v_gene: TRBV18; abundance: .; d_gene: TRBD1; j_gene: TRBJ1-2; CDR3aa: CASSQDRGYGYTF; CDR3nt: TGTGCCAGCTCACAGGACAGGGGCTATGGCTACACCTTC
v_gene: TRBV7-2; abundance: .; d_gene: .; j_gene: TRBJ1-2; CDR3aa: CASSLALSRGDGYTF; CDR3nt: TGTGCCAGCAGCTTAGCGCTATCAAGAGGGGATGGCTACACCTTC
v_gene: TRBV11-2; abundance: .; d_gene: .; j_gene: TRBJ2-7; CDR3aa: CASSPFDKSYEQYF; CDR3nt: TGTGCCAGCAGCCCCTTCGACAAGTCCTACGAGCAGTACTTC
v_gene: TRBV29-1; abundance: .; d_gene: TRBD1; j_gene: TRBJ2-5; CDR3aa: CSVHRGETQYF; CDR3nt: TGCAGCGTCCACAGGGGGGAGACCCAGTACTTC
v_gene: TRBV7-2; abundance: few; d_gene: TRBD2; j_gene: TRBJ2-1; CDR3aa: CASSSGLAGGEQFF; CDR3nt: TGTGCCAGCAGCTCAGGACTAGCGGGAGGCGAGCAGTTCTTC
v_gene: TRBV28; abundance: .; d_gene: .; j_gene: TRBJ1-1; CDR3aa: CASSLRQTEAFF; CDR3nt: TGTGCCAGCAGTTTAAGGCAAACTGAAGCTTTCTTT
v_gene: TRBV7-2; abundance: .; d_gene: .; j_gene: TRBJ2-2; CDR3aa: CAIGGPPGELFF; CDR3nt: TGTGCCATCGGCGGGCCCCCCGGGGAGCTGTTTTTT
v_gene: TRBV29-1; abundance: .; d_gene: .; j_gene: TRBJ1-2; CDR3aa: CSVAKSPGRDYGYTF; CDR3nt: TGCAGCGTTGCTAAGTCCCCGGGACGGGACTATGGCTACACCTTC
v_gene: TRBV7-9; abundance: few; d_gene: TRBD1; j_gene: TRBJ1-2; CDR3aa: CASSSQGDYGYTF; CDR3nt: TGTGCCAGCAGCTCCCAGGGGGACTATGGCTACACCTTC
v_gene: TRBV2; abundance: .; d_gene: .; j_gene: TRBJ2-4; CDR3aa: CASSENIQYF; CDR3nt: TGTGCCAGCAGCGAAAACATTCAGTACTTC
v_gene: TRBV7-9; abundance: .; d_gene: .; j_gene: TRBJ1-1; CDR3aa: CASSPTGAMNTEAFF; CDR3nt: TGTGCCAGCAGCCCCACGGGGGCTATGAACACTGAAGCTTTCTTT
v_gene: TRBV5-6; abundance: few; d_gene: TRBD1; j_gene: TRBJ2-2; CDR3aa: CASSSGTGGRGGELFF; CDR3nt: TGTGCCAGCAGTTCCGGGACAGGGGGCCGAGGCGGGGAGCTGTTTTTT
v_gene: TRBV19; abundance: .; d_gene: .; j_gene: TRBJ2-5; CDR3aa: CASSLGPRAETQYF; CDR3nt: TGTGCCAGTAGTCTTGGACCCCGTGCAGAGACCCAGTACTTC
v_gene: TRBV2; abundance: .; d_gene: .; j_gene: TRBJ2-7; CDR3aa: CASSESFRGEQYF; CDR3nt: TGTGCCAGCAGTGAATCCTTCCGGGGCGAGCAGTACTTC
v_gene: TRBV29-1; abundance: .; d_gene: TRBD2; j_gene: TRBJ2-1; CDR3aa: CSVGLAGEQFF; CDR3nt: TGCAGCGTTGGGCTAGCGGGAGAGCAGTTCTTC
v_gene: TRBV29-1; abundance: .; d_gene: TRBD1; j_gene: TRBJ2-7; CDR3aa: CSVIPMDRVSYEQYF; CDR3nt: TGCAGCGTTATACCCATGGACAGGGTGTCCTACGAGCAGTACTTC
v_gene: TRBV9; abundance: .; d_gene: .; j_gene: TRBJ1-1; CDR3aa: CASSLGWNTEAFF; CDR3nt: TGTGCCAGCAGCTTAGGGTGGAACACTGAAGCTTTCTTT
v_gene: TRBV29-1; abundance: .; d_gene: .; j_gene: TRBJ1-2; CDR3aa: CSVDSSWADGYTF; CDR3nt: TGCAGCGTTGATAGTTCTTGGGCCGATGGCTACACCTTC
v_gene: TRBV30; abundance: .; d_gene: .; j_gene: TRBJ2-3; CDR3aa: CAWGVGLSTDTQYF; CDR3nt: TGTGCCTGGGGGGTAGGATTAAGCACAGATACGCAGTATTTT
v_gene: TRBV19; abundance: few; d_gene: TRBD1; j_gene: TRBJ1-5; CDR3aa: CASSMKVFGQGARQPQHF; CDR3nt: TGTGCCAGTAGTATGAAAGTTTTTGGGCAGGGGGCACGGCAGCCCCAGCATTTT
v_gene: TRBV6-5; abundance: .; d_gene: TRBD1; j_gene: TRBJ1-5; CDR3aa: CASSYSRQGGNQPQHF; CDR3nt: TGTGCCAGCAGTTACTCGAGACAGGGCGGCAATCAGCCCCAGCATTTT
v_gene: TRBV29-1; abundance: few; d_gene: .; j_gene: TRBJ2-5; CDR3aa: CSATRGGETQYF; CDR3nt: TGCAGCGCCACGCGGGGAGGAGAGACCCAGTACTTC
v_gene: TRBV29-1; abundance: few; d_gene: TRBD1; j_gene: TRBJ2-7; CDR3aa: CSVAPGQDTYEQYF; CDR3nt: TGCAGCGTCGCCCCGGGACAGGACACCTACGAGCAGTACTTC
v_gene: TRBV30; abundance: .; d_gene: .; j_gene: TRBJ2-7; CDR3aa: CACLPRGTSYEQYF; CDR3nt: TGTGCCTGCCTCCCCAGGGGCACTTCCTACGAGCAGTACTTC
v_gene: TRBV4-2; abundance: .; d_gene: TRBD2; j_gene: TRBJ2-5; CDR3aa: CASSQSGIAGGVETQYF; CDR3nt: TGTGCCAGCAGCCAAAGTGGTATAGCGGGAGGGGTGGAGACCCAGTACTTC
v_gene: TRBV30; abundance: .; d_gene: .; j_gene: TRBJ2-4; CDR3aa: CAWGISHDGNIQYF; CDR3nt: TGTGCCTGGGGGATCTCCCACGACGGGAACATTCAGTACTTC
v_gene: TRBV23-1; abundance: few; d_gene: .; j_gene: TRBJ2-5; CDR3aa: CASSHKGPGETQYF; CDR3nt: TGCGCCAGCAGTCATAAAGGACCGGGGGAGACCCAGTACTTC
v_gene: TRBV29-1; abundance: .; d_gene: .; j_gene: TRBJ1-2; CDR3aa: CSVEVTGWSLLF; CDR3nt: TGCAGCGTTGAAGTAACAGGGTGGTCCCTTCTCTTC
v_gene: TRBV5-1; abundance: .; d_gene: .; j_gene: TRBJ2-2; CDR3aa: CASSFGAGTNTGELFF; CDR3nt: TGCGCCAGCAGCTTTGGTGCAGGGACGAACACCGGGGAGCTGTTTTTT
v_gene: TRBV2; abundance: .; d_gene: TRBD1; j_gene: TRBJ2-7; CDR3aa: CASSLGQGRAYEQYF; CDR3nt: TGTGCCAGCAGTCTCGGACAGGGCCGTGCCTACGAGCAGTACTTC
v_gene: TRBV6-6; abundance: .; d_gene: .; j_gene: TRBJ1-2; CDR3aa: CASIDVVGAGYTF; CDR3nt: TGTGCCAGCATCGACGTCGTCGGCGCGGGCTACACCTTC
v_gene: TRBV11-2; abundance: many; d_gene: TRBD2; j_gene: TRBJ2-1; CDR3aa: CASSPNSGRGGNEQFF; CDR3nt: TGTGCCAGCAGTCCCAATAGCGGGAGGGGGGGCAATGAGCAGTTCTTC
v_gene: TRBV7-2; abundance: few; d_gene: .; j_gene: TRBJ2-7; CDR3aa: CASSGGGAGEGEQYF; CDR3nt: TGTGCCAGCAGCGGAGGAGGGGCTGGCGAGGGCGAGCAGTACTTC
v_gene: TRBV5-1; abundance: .; d_gene: .; j_gene: TRBJ2-2; CDR3aa: CASSPPPSGELFF; CDR3nt: TGCGCCAGCAGCCCCCCCCCGTCCGGGGAGCTGTTTTTT
v_gene: TRBV29-1; abundance: .; d_gene: .; j_gene: TRBJ2-5; CDR3aa: CSVGIQGWETQYF; CDR3nt: TGCAGCGTTGGAATTCAGGGGTGGGAGACCCAGTACTTC
v_gene: TRBV18; abundance: .; d_gene: TRBD1; j_gene: TRBJ1-1; CDR3aa: CASSQGQETEAFF; CDR3nt: TGTGCCAGCTCACAGGGACAGGAAACTGAAGCTTTCTTT
v_gene: TRBV29-1; abundance: .; d_gene: .; j_gene: TRBJ1-2; CDR3aa: CSVGLPQGDYGYTF; CDR3nt: TGCAGCGTTGGCCTCCCCCAGGGAGACTATGGCTACACCTTC
v_gene: TRBV30; abundance: few; d_gene: TRBD1; j_gene: TRBJ1-1; CDR3aa: CAWRTGLNTEAFF; CDR3nt: TGTGCCTGGAGGACAGGGCTGAACACTGAAGCTTTCTTT
v_gene: TRBV5-1; abundance: .; d_gene: .; j_gene: TRBJ2-7; CDR3aa: CASSQSGLSYEQYF; CDR3nt: TGCGCCAGCAGCCAATCCGGGCTCTCCTACGAGCAGTACTTC
v_gene: TRBV29-1; abundance: .; d_gene: .; j_gene: TRBJ2-6; CDR3aa: CSAGISGANVLTF; CDR3nt: TGCAGCGCCGGTATCTCTGGGGCCAACGTCCTGACTTTC
v_gene: TRBV29-1; abundance: .; d_gene: .; j_gene: TRBJ2-5; CDR3aa: CSVEDRDPGETQYF; CDR3nt: TGCAGCGTTGAAGATCGGGACCCGGGGGAGACCCAGTACTTC
v_gene: TRBV29-1; abundance: .; d_gene: .; j_gene: TRBJ2-5; CDR3aa: CSVGSETQYF; CDR3nt: TGCAGCGTTGGTTCGGAGACCCAGTACTTC
v_gene: TRBV6-5; abundance: .; d_gene: .; j_gene: TRBJ1-2; CDR3aa: CATRLGTYGYTF; CDR3nt: TGTGCCACCCGACTGGGGACGTATGGCTACACCTTC
v_gene: TRBV5-1; abundance: .; d_gene: TRBD2; j_gene: TRBJ2-7; CDR3aa: CASSLLLAGVDEQYF; CDR3nt: TGCGCCAGCAGCTTGTTACTAGCGGGAGTTGACGAGCAGTACTTC
v_gene: TRBV5-1; abundance: .; d_gene: TRBD1; j_gene: TRBJ2-7; CDR3aa: CASPRTGSHEQYF; CDR3nt: TGCGCCAGTCCTAGGACAGGGAGCCACGAGCAGTACTTC
v_gene: TRBV25-1; abundance: .; d_gene: TRBD1; j_gene: TRBJ1-5; CDR3aa: CASSEAGKGAQPQHF; CDR3nt: TGTGCCAGCAGTGAGGCTGGTAAGGGGGCTCAGCCCCAGCATTTT